The 16 T cell receptor beta chains in this list originate from one sample, sequenced in a study of Graves' ophthalmopathy and Graves' hyperthyroidism. Researchers took RNA transcripts and amplified TCR beta CDR3 regions from them. The library came from an HTBI-primed first-round RT-PCR and a second-round multiplex PCR. One entry per CDR3 protein results from TCRdb running MiXCR on the multiplex PCR reads. The table has about 400,000 distinct CDR3 sequences, about 16% seen once. Input material: peripheral blood. The receptor source for this set is a woman aged 18-30 years with Graves' ophthalmopathy.

The chain recombines TRBV6-2 or TRBV6-3 with TRBJ1-6, with a possible D match to TRBD1 (6 bases). The CDR3 has 14 amino acids. V was trimmed by 4 bases and J by 7 bases, leaving 11 bases between them. Germline V CDR1 and CDR2: MNHEY, SVGEGT. The CDR3 here is CASSLLTGNSPLHF. CDR3 in DNA: TGTGCCAGCAGTTTACTAACAGGGAATTCACCCCTCCACTTT.

This clonotype was counted many times. The chain uses TRBV14 and TRBJ1-1; a weak D match, TRBD1 (5 bases). The germline V gene encodes CDR1 SGHDN and CDR2 FVKESK. The CDR3 length is 15 residues. V lost 3 bases and J lost 7, with 18 bases in between. The CDR3 DNA reads TGTGCCAGCAGCCAGTTCCGCGGGACCCACCATGAAGCTTTCTTT. It translates to CASSQFRGTHHEAFF.

This clonotype occurred a few times. This chain uses TRBV11-2 with TRBJ2-5, with 11 bases that match TRBD2. V was pared by 0 bases and J by 2 bases, with 11 bases of the junction left unmatched. CDR3 length: 19 residues. Per germline, CDR1 SGHAT and CDR2 FQNNGV. The CDR3 loop is CASSLDRLAGGPLQETQYF. In DNA form, the CDR3 reads TGTGCCAGCAGCTTAGATCGGCTAGCGGGGGGACCACTACAAGAGACCCAGTACTTC.

This clonotype occurred many times. This chain uses TRBV27 with TRBJ1-5, with D possibly matching TRBD1 (6 bases). The V gene lost 4 bases and the J gene lost 6 bases, with 16 bases spanning the gap. Germline CDR1 is MNHEY and CDR2 is SMNVEV (reference sequence). This CDR3 has 15 residues. Written as DNA, the CDR3 is TGTGCCAGCAGTTCCCCGGGGGCCCCCCCTCAGCCCCAGCATTTT. Protein: CASSSPGAPPQPQHF.

About this clonotype: A read error is likely, as this CDR3 ends without the conserved phenylalanine or tryptophan. The gene calls are TRBV6-1 and TRBJ1-1, with 7 bases that match TRBD1. CDR3 size: 14 residues. Germline CDR1 reads MNHNS; CDR2 reads SASEGT. J was trimmed by 3 bases and V by 5 bases; bases with no gene match: 6. The CDR3 here is CASSRQGPDTEAFL. The CDR3 region has the DNA TGTGCCAGCAGTCGACAGGGCCCGGACACTGAAGCTTTCCTT.

This clonotype was recorded many times. The chain employs TRBV6-1 and TRBJ1-1; D perhaps matches TRBD1 (6 bases). This CDR3 comprises 18 residues. V lost 0 bases and J lost 8, with 25 bases in between. CDR1 and CDR2 (germline): MNHNS, SASEGT. CDR3 DNA: TGTGCCAGCAGTGAAGCGCCCTTTAGTCTCCCTGGGGGCCGAGAAGCTTTCTTT. Translation gives CASSEAPFSLPGGREAFF.

Ten or more counts support this clonotype. V is TRBV6-9 and J is TRBJ1-1, with D maybe TRBD1 (5 bases). V gave up 7 bases and J gave up 1 base, with 13 bases separating them. Germline CDR1 and CDR2: MNHGY and SVAAGI. The CDR3 is 14 amino acids. The CDR3 nucleotides read TGTGCCAGCACCAGAGACAGCACGAACACTGAAGCTTTCTTT. It translates to CASTRDSTNTEAFF.

This clonotype was seen a handful of times. J is TRBJ2-5 and V is TRBV5-1, with 11 bases that match TRBD1. CDR3 length: 17 amino acids. In germline, CDR1 is SGHRS, CDR2 YFSETQ. V shed 4 bases and J 4 bases; nucleotides not matched to a gene: 12. The DNA of the CDR3 is TGCGCCAGCAGCGTCCGCCCCTCGGGACAGGGGGTAGAGACCCAGTACTTC. Protein: CASSVRPSGQGVETQYF.

The table lists this clonotype with many counts. The chain uses TRBV9 and TRBJ1-5, with D hard to call. This CDR3 spans 14 amino acids. Germline V gene sequence: CDR1 SGDLS, CDR2 YYNGEE. Trimming removed 2 bases at V and 3 bases at J, with 9 bases between. The CDR3: CASSVSGDNQPQHF. In DNA, the CDR3 is TGTGCCAGCAGCGTTTCGGGCGACAATCAGCCCCAGCATTTT.

In its sample, this clonotype was seen many times. The chain combines TRBV6-2 or TRBV6-3 with TRBJ1-2, with D hard to call. CDR3 size: 16 residues. Deletions cut 5 bases from V and 3 bases from J, with 19 bases between. CDR1 and CDR2 from the germline V gene are MNHEY and SVGEGT. The CDR3 protein is CASSHLRAPLHYGYTF. The CDR3 DNA follows: TGTGCCAGCAGTCACCTTCGGGCGCCACTTCACTATGGCTACACCTTC.

This clonotype was seen at least ten times. The chain is built from TRBV6-1 and TRBJ1-1, with D uncertain. V lost 6 bases and J 5 bases, leaving 13 bases between the germline ends. Germline assignment: CDR1 MNHNS and CDR2 SASEGT. The CDR3 runs to 13 residues. CDR3 sequence: CASSDPLETEAFF. The DNA of the CDR3 is TGTGCCAGCAGCGACCCCTTGGAGACTGAAGCTTTCTTT.

This clonotype was detected many times. The V and J genes are TRBV9 and TRBJ1-3, with D possibly being TRBD1 (6 bases). Germline values: CDR1 SGDLS, CDR2 YYNGEE. V shed 3 bases and J shed 0 bases, with 25 bases lying between them. This CDR3 comprises 20 residues. The CDR3 sequence is CASSERQAAGDASSGNTIYF. DNA for the CDR3: TGTGCCAGCAGCGAAAGACAGGCGGCAGGGGACGCCTCCTCTGGAAACACCATATATTTT. The variable domain in full, completed from reference TRBV9 and TRBJ1-3, reads DSGVTQTPKHLITATGQRVTLRCSPRSGDLSVYWYQQSLDQGLQFLIQYYNGEERAKGNILERFSAQQFPDLHSELNLSSLELGDSALYFCASSERQAAGDASSGNTIYFGEGSWLTVV.

This clonotype was picked up many times. V usage is TRBV14 and J usage is TRBJ1-3, with D unresolved. Trimming shortened V by 2 bases and J by 0 bases, and 17 bases separated the two germline ends. In germline, CDR1 is SGHDN, CDR2 FVKESK. The CDR3 covers 18 residues. CDR3 loop: CASSQKQPSRLSGNTIYF. The CDR3 region has the DNA TGTGCCAGCAGCCAAAAACAGCCGTCCCGTCTCTCTGGAAACACCATATATTTT.

This clonotype came up many times. V is TRBV11-2 and J is TRBJ1-1, with 7 bases lining up with TRBD1. Germline values: CDR1 SGHAT, CDR2 FQNNGV. V shed 2 bases, J shed 0 bases, and the junction held 3 bases outside the gene matches. The CDR3 sequence is 15 residues long. Here the CDR3 reads CASSLRQGLNTEAFF. The CDR3 DNA follows: TGTGCCAGCAGCTTACGACAGGGTTTGAACACTGAAGCTTTCTTT. Full variable domain (outside the CDR3, taken from reference TRBV11-2 and TRBJ1-1): EAGVAQSPRYKIIEKRQSVAFWCNPISGHATLYWYQQILGQGPKLLIQFQNNGVVDDSQLPKDRFSAERLKGVDSTLKIQPAKLEDSAVYLCASSLRQGLNTEAFFGQGTRLTVV.

The V call is TRBV28, the J call TRBJ1-2, with 7 bases aligning to TRBD1. J lost 8 bases, V lost 7 bases, and 10 bases had no gene match. Germline CDR1 and CDR2: MDHEN and SYDVKM. The CDR3 spans 13 residues. CDR3 sequence: CASIPGQRKGYTF. CDR3 in DNA: TGTGCCAGCATCCCGGGACAGCGTAAAGGCTACACCTTC.

Many counts were recorded for this clonotype. V and J are TRBV19 and TRBJ1-1; D not resolved. The CDR3 length is 11 residues. V gave up 10 bases and J gave up 2 bases, with 8 bases separating them. CDR1 is LNHDA and CDR2 is SQIVND in the germline V gene (reference sequence). CDR3 amino acids: CATDRNTEAFF. Written as DNA, the CDR3 is TGTGCCACCGATCGTAACACTGAAGCTTTCTTT.